This is a list of T cell receptor beta chains from one sample in a study of T cell responses to AZD1222 COVID-19 vaccine. TCRdb's table, derived via immunoSEQ multiplex PCR, lists solely in-frame clones and lacks some. This sample has about 84,000 clones, with 70% to 90% found just once. Specimen: peripheral blood, collected on day 0 of AZD1222 vaccination. The source of these receptors is an adult in good health. CDR3s include the opening cysteine and the closing phenylalanine or tryptophan. The D gene is left open where the match is weak. Clone sizes are given selectively: once, few, many, or a class where the clone is expanded.

v_call,clone_size,j_call,d_call,cdr3_aa,cdr3_nt
TRBV25-1,.,TRBJ2-2,.,CASSVGTGELFF,TGTGCCAGCAGTGTAGGGACCGGGGAGCTGTTTTTT
TRBV16,once,TRBJ2-2,.,CASSQSNRDNKQLFF,TGTGCCAGCAGCCAATCTAACCGGGACAACAAACAGCTGTTTTTT
TRBV7-2,.,TRBJ2-2,TRBD1,CASSTGTGVGGELFF,TGTGCCAGCAGTACCGGGACAGGGGTCGGCGGGGAGCTGTTTTTT
TRBV15,.,TRBJ2-3,.,CATSRLERTDTQYF,TGTGCCACCAGCAGGCTGGAGAGGACAGATACGCAGTATTTT
TRBV7-8,.,TRBJ2-3,.,CASSSVSSTDTQYF,TGTGCCAGCAGCTCGGTTAGCAGCACAGATACGCAGTATTTT
TRBV30,.,TRBJ1-3,.,CAWSGTPSTSGNTIYF,TGTGCCTGGAGTGGAACACCTTCCACCTCTGGAAACACCATATATTTT
TRBV13,.,TRBJ1-2,.,CASSLQSRNYGYTF,TGTGCCAGCAGCTTACAGAGCAGAAACTATGGCTACACCTTC
TRBV18,.,TRBJ2-1,.,CASSRAATPLNYNEQFF,TGTGCCAGCTCACGGGCGGCGACCCCTCTGAACTACAATGAGCAGTTCTTC
TRBV6-5,.,TRBJ2-7,.,CASSYNRDPLHEQYF,TGTGCCAGCAGTTACAACAGGGACCCTCTCCACGAGCAGTACTTC
TRBV27,once,TRBJ1-2,.,CASSLRGPGGYTF,TGTGCCAGCAGTTTACGGGGCCCAGGCGGCTACACCTTC
TRBV6-5,.,TRBJ2-1,.,CASSPRDGGAYEQFF,TGTGCCAGCAGTCCCCGGGACGGAGGCGCCTACGAGCAGTTCTTC
TRBV4-2,.,TRBJ2-4,TRBD2,CASSQLAGGLSKNIQYF,TGTGCCAGCAGCCAATTAGCGGGAGGCCTGTCCAAAAACATTCAGTACTTC
TRBV21-1,.,TRBJ2-7,.,CASSKGGRPSEQYF,TGTGCCAGCAGCAAAGGCGGGAGACCAAGCGAGCAGTACTTC
TRBV12-1,.,TRBJ2-1,.,CASSFLTSGVWDEQFF,TGTGCCAGCAGCTTTCTAACTAGCGGGGTTTGGGATGAGCAGTTCTTC
TRBV12-3/TRBV12-4,.,TRBJ1-1,.,CASSRQENTEAFF,TGTGCCAGCAGTCGACAGGAGAACACTGAAGCTTTCTTT
TRBV10-3,.,TRBJ2-7,.,CAISESGEQYF,TGTGCCATCAGTGAGAGCGGCGAGCAGTACTTC
TRBV5-1,few,TRBJ2-4,.,CASSAPGTVGNIQYF,TGCGCCAGCAGCGCACCCGGGACGGTGGGGAACATTCAGTACTTC
TRBV9,.,TRBJ2-1,TRBD2,CASSGQLAASYNEQFF,TGTGCCAGCAGCGGACAACTAGCGGCCTCCTACAATGAGCAGTTCTTC
TRBV19,.,TRBJ1-3,TRBD1,CASSGRTGRGNTIYF,TGTGCCAGTAGTGGAAGGACAGGGCGAGGAAACACCATATATTTT
TRBV19,.,TRBJ1-2,.,CACRGDRPYGYTF,TGTGCCTGTAGAGGTGACAGACCCTATGGCTACACCTTC
TRBV13,.,TRBJ1-5,TRBD1,CASSSRQGRGDQPQHF,TGTGCCAGCAGCTCCCGACAGGGAAGGGGAGATCAGCCCCAGCATTTT
TRBV12-5,.,TRBJ1-1,.,CASREGYGTEAFF,TGTGCTAGTAGGGAGGGGTATGGGACTGAAGCTTTCTTT
TRBV19,.,TRBJ1-5,TRBD1,CASSQGQLNQPQHF,TGTGCCAGTAGCCAGGGACAGCTCAATCAGCCCCAGCATTTT